The sequence of this TCR beta chain was determined in a study of T-cell reconstitution after alpha-beta-depleted transplantation in children. The study, taken as a whole, reports: Roughly two months post-transplant, alpha-beta T cells reportedly originated from several hundred graft clones that had expanded. Newly made T cells mostly supplied T-cell counts and diversity one year after transplant.

Unique molecular identifiers were used to barcode this TCRbeta library. From the PCR reads, TCRdb called clonotypes with MiXCR, one entry per CDR3 protein. Found here are about a million distinct CDR3 sequences, about 29% of them singletons; the top ten hold roughly 27%. Germline values: CDR1 SGHTA, CDR2 FQGNSA. This CDR3 comprises 14 residues. The V gene lost 5 bases and the J gene lost 9 bases, with 17 bases spanning the gap. The sample holds a few counts of this clonotype. The target antigen is unknown. The chain uses TRBV7-2 and TRBJ2-1; possible D gene TRBD2, 5 bases. Sequenced material: PBMCs, mostly from graft donor cells, taken 360 days after TCRalphabeta/CD19-depleted stem cell transplant. The sequence was collected from a boy younger than two who had a stem cell transplant for SCID, so the T cells may come from the graft donor. The DNA for the CDR3 is TGTGCCAGCAGCCCAACTAGAGTTCGGGTTGAGCAGTTCTTC. Translation gives CASSPTRVRVEQFF.